A single sample gave rise to the 31 T cell receptor beta chains below, sequenced in a study of shared clonotypes between healthy human individuals. Terminally differentiated effector memory CD45RA+ cells were excluded by CCR7 positive selection of CD45RO-negative cells. Measured with immunoSEQ multiplex PCR; TCRdb has only the in-frame clones, and not every one. The top ten hold 1% to 1.5% of the sample, which has roughly 1,800,000 clones, about 95% seen once. The sample taken for sequencing was naive CD8+ T cells sorted from blood. The receptor source for this set is a young man in good health.

V and J are TRBV7-9 and TRBJ2-4; TRBD1 matches 10 bases. Germline CDR1 reads SEHNR; CDR2 reads FQNEAQ (reference sequence). Unmatched junction bases numbered 7, after V lost 6 bases and J lost 5 bases. This CDR3 comprises 15 residues. For the CDR3, the DNA is TGTGCCAGCAGGGTAACCGGGACAGGGGAAAACATTCAGTACTTC. It codes for CASRVTGTGENIQYF.

The gene calls are TRBV13 and TRBJ2-3; 12 nucleotides match TRBD1. Losses at the gene ends were 3 bases for V and 3 bases for J; bases not matched to a gene: 7. Germline lookup yields CDR1 PRHDT and CDR2 FYEKMQ (reference sequence). This CDR3 has 17 amino acids. The CDR3 protein is CASSFPGTGGRTDTQYF. Written as DNA, the CDR3 is TGTGCCAGCAGCTTCCCCGGGACAGGGGGCAGGACAGATACGCAGTATTTT.

A note on this clone: In the same sample, other DNA sequences code for this CDR3. The chain carries TRBV6-5 and TRBJ2-3; 7 nucleotides match TRBD1. Germline V gene sequence: CDR1 MNHEY, CDR2 SVGAGI. This CDR3 has 15 residues. J gave up 0 bases and V 3 bases, and 3 bases lay outside the gene matches. In DNA form, the CDR3 reads TGTGCCAGCAGTTATACAGGGGCAAGCACAGATACGCAGTATTTT. Translation: CASSYTGASTDTQYF.

The chain carries TRBV9 and TRBJ2-6, with a weak D call TRBD1 (7 bases). The CDR3 covers 17 residues. Germline assignment: CDR1 SGDLS and CDR2 YYNGEE. The ends were cut back, 5 bases at V and 2 bases at J, with 17 bases in the middle. The CDR3 spells CASRGLGGGAGANVLTF. CDR3 DNA sequence: TGTGCCAGCAGGGGACTTGGAGGGGGCGCTGGGGCCAACGTCCTGACTTTC.

This chain connects TRBV7-3 to TRBJ1-1; D ambiguous. The CDR3 sequence is 16 residues long. V was clipped by 2 bases and J by 0 bases, with 13 bases between them. Germline lookup yields CDR1 SGHTA and CDR2 FQGTGA. The CDR3 reads CASSLSGGLMNTEAFF. In nucleotides, the CDR3 is TGTGCCAGCAGCTTATCGGGCGGTCTAATGAACACTGAAGCTTTCTTT.

V and J are TRBV19 and TRBJ2-7, with a tentative D call TRBD1 (6 bases). V lost 3 bases, J lost 5 bases, and 14 bases lay in between. CDR1 is LNHDA, CDR2 SQIVND, per germline (reference sequence). This CDR3 region has 14 residues. CDR3 sequence (DNA): TGTGCCAGTAGTATCTGGGGCAGGGGCGACGAGCAGTACTTC. Its protein is CASSIWGRGDEQYF.

The gene calls are TRBV5-6 and TRBJ2-1; a possible D gene is TRBD1 (6 bases). The CDR3 loop spans 14 amino acids. The germline CDR1 and CDR2 sequences are SGHDT and YYEEEE. With 4 bases removed from V and 10 bases from J, the gap between germline ends came to 18 bases. The CDR3, as DNA: TGTGCCAGCAGCCCGGTAGGGGGTCGGGTGGAGCAGTTCTTC. Translation gives CASSPVGGRVEQFF.

Here the CDR3 reads CASSYQGGSQGYTF. The CDR3 region has the DNA TGTGCCAGCAGTTACCAGGGGGGATCACAAGGCTACACCTTC. V and J are TRBV6-5 and TRBJ1-2, with TRBD1 matching 7 bases. Germline trimming cut 2 bases from V and 8 bases from J; bases unmatched to any gene: 8. CDR3 length: 14 residues. The germline V gene encodes CDR1 MNHEY and CDR2 SVGAGI.

With regard to this clone: Other DNA sequences in the sample encode the same CDR3. The rearrangement links TRBV27 to TRBJ2-7; D possibly uses TRBD1 or TRBD2 (5 bases each). V dropped 1 base and J dropped 2 bases, with 9 bases sitting between them. Per the germline V gene, CDR1 is MNHEY and CDR2 is SMNVEV (reference sequence). The CDR3 totals 14 residues. CDR3 sequence (DNA): TGTGCCAGCAGTTTATTAGGGACGACCTACGAGCAGTACTTC. It yields the protein CASSLLGTTYEQYF.

This chain joins TRBV28 and TRBJ2-2; the D gene is possibly TRBD2 (5 bases). The CDR3 is made up of 14 amino acids. From germline, CDR1 is MDHEN and CDR2 SYDVKM. Deletions cut 3 bases from V and 3 bases from J, with 8 bases between. The CDR3 reads CASSFWRDTGELFF. CDR3 DNA: TGTGCCAGCAGTTTCTGGCGGGACACCGGGGAGCTGTTTTTT. Variable domain in full (rest from reference TRBV28 and TRBJ2-2): DVKVTQSSRYLVKRTGEKVFLECVQDMDHENMFWYRQDPGLGLRLIYFSYDVKMKEKGDIPEGYSVSREKKERFSLILESASTNQTSMYLCASSFWRDTGELFFGEGSRLTVL.

V usage is TRBV4-1 and J usage is TRBJ2-7, with 7 bases that match TRBD1. The CDR3 runs to 17 residues. Germline V gene lookup returns CDR1 MGHRA and CDR2 YSYEKL. V trimming: 2 bases; J trimming: 3 bases; junction bases outside the gene matches: 13. The CDR3, as DNA: TGCGCCAGCAGCCAACAGACAGGGCCGGGAACCTACTACGAGCAGTACTTC. Translated: CASSQQTGPGTYYEQYF.

The CDR3 spells CASSWRDRGPEAFF. The DNA for the CDR3 is TGTGCCAGCAGCTGGCGGGACAGGGGACCTGAAGCTTTCTTT. The V and J genes are TRBV11-2 and TRBJ1-1; TRBD1 aligns across 10 bases. This CDR3 has 14 residues. V dropped 4 bases and J dropped 6; count of bases not matched to a gene: 5. The germline gives CDR1 SGHAT, CDR2 FQNNGV. The full variable domain, in which reference TRBV11-2 and TRBJ1-1 provide the parts outside the CDR3, is EAGVAQSPRYKIIEKRQSVAFWCNPISGHATLYWYQQILGQGPKLLIQFQNNGVVDDSQLPKDRFSAERLKGVDSTLKIQPAKLEDSAVYLCASSWRDRGPEAFFGQGTRLTVV.

The chain employs TRBV2 and TRBJ1-2; D call uncertain. The V end lost 6 bases, the J end lost 5 bases, and 16 bases lay between the germline ends. The CDR3 loop spans 14 amino acids. The germline V gene encodes CDR1 SNHLY and CDR2 FYNNEI. The CDR3 is CASSPGEGFYGYTF. CDR3 DNA: TGTGCCAGCAGCCCCGGGGAGGGCTTTTATGGCTACACCTTC.

The chain has TRBV7-8 and TRBJ1-2; 7 nucleotides align to TRBD1. This CDR3 spans 17 amino acids. CDR1 SGHVS and CDR2 FQNEAQ come from the germline V gene. V lost 0 bases to trimming and J lost 6 bases; unmatched junction nucleotides: 13. For the CDR3, the DNA is TGTGCCAGCAGCTTAGCCCGGTGGGTCGGAGGGGGCGATGGCTACACCTTC. Its translation is CASSLARWVGGGDGYTF.

This rearrangement joins TRBV10-2 to TRBJ2-2, with a weak D call TRBD1 (6 bases). CDR1 and CDR2 (germline): WSHSY, SAAADI. The CDR3 loop spans 14 amino acids. The V end was cut by 5 bases, the J end by 6 bases, with 13 bases between. The CDR3 region is CASSQNRVPGELFF. The CDR3 nucleotides read TGCGCCAGCAGTCAAAACAGGGTCCCCGGGGAGCTGTTTTTT.

The chain combines TRBV30 with TRBJ1-2, with a possible D match to TRBD1 (5 bases). Trimming took 1 base from V and 4 from J, leaving 19 bases between them. CDR3 size: 16 residues. CDR1 and CDR2 (germline): GTSNPN, SVGIG (reference sequence). The CDR3 spells CAWSAHPGEVLYGYTF. Written as DNA, the CDR3 is TGTGCCTGGAGTGCTCATCCGGGGGAGGTCCTCTATGGCTACACCTTC.

This chain joins TRBV5-6 and TRBJ2-3, with D maybe TRBD1 (5 bases). Germline CDR1 is SGHDT and CDR2 is YYEEEE. The V and J ends lost 2 bases and 5 bases respectively, with 18 bases between them. CDR3 length: 16 residues. The CDR3 coding sequence is TGTGCCAGCAGCTTTGGATCCTCTCAGGGCCGAGATACGCAGTATTTT. This gives the protein CASSFGSSQGRDTQYF. The full variable domain, in which reference TRBV5-6 and TRBJ2-3 provide the parts outside the CDR3, is DAGVTQSPTHLIKTRGQQVTLRCSPKSGHDTVSWYQQALGQGPQFIFQYYEEEERQRGNFPDRFSGHQFPNYSSELNVNALLLGDSALYLCASSFGSSQGRDTQYFGPGTRLTVL.

The rearrangement links TRBV4-1 to TRBJ1-2; D remains unclear. The CDR3 consists of 13 residues. Germline values: CDR1 MGHRA, CDR2 YSYEKL. V lost 0 bases and J 6 bases, leaving 8 bases between the germline ends. DNA for the CDR3: TGCGCCAGCAGCCAAGAATTGTGGGATGGCTACACCTTC. The encoded protein is CASSQELWDGYTF.

V gene TRBV28 combines with J gene TRBJ2-1; 11 positions match TRBD2. V lost 4 bases, J lost 3 bases, and 8 bases stayed unmatched. This CDR3 is 17 amino acids long. Germline V CDR1 and CDR2: MDHEN, SYDVKM. The CDR3: CASSSPGTSGLYNEQFF. The CDR3 coding sequence is TGTGCCAGCAGTTCACCCGGGACTAGCGGTCTCTACAATGAGCAGTTCTTC.

The genes are TRBV19 and TRBJ1-1; tentative D call: TRBD1 (5 bases). CDR1 and CDR2 from the germline V gene are LNHDA and SQIVND (reference sequence). Trimming cost V 3 bases and J 0 bases, with 17 bases left between them. The CDR3 spans 17 residues. CDR3 nucleotides: TGTGCCAGTAGTATCTCGACAGACGGTGGTATGAACACTGAAGCTTTCTTT. This translates into CASSISTDGGMNTEAFF. The full variable domain, rest sourced from reference TRBV19 and TRBJ1-1, is DGGITQSPKYLFRKEGQNVTLSCEQNLNHDAMYWYRQDPGQGLRLIYYSQIVNDFQKGDIAEGYSVSREKKESFPLTVTSAQKNPTAFYLCASSISTDGGMNTEAFFGQGTRLTVV.

In this sample, this clone turned up once. Other DNA sequences of this sample code for an identical CDR3. The chain uses TRBV29-1 and TRBJ2-7; D call uncertain. Trimming removed 2 bases at V and 2 bases at J, with 7 bases between. The germline CDR1 and CDR2 sequences are SQVTM and ANQGSEA. There are 12 residues in the CDR3. The CDR3 reads CSVESGTYEQYF. The CDR3 region has the DNA TGCAGCGTTGAATCAGGTACCTACGAGCAGTACTTC.

The rearrangement joins TRBV2 to TRBJ2-7; a weak D match, TRBD2 (6 bases). Germline CDR1 reads SNHLY; CDR2 reads FYNNEI. The length of the CDR3 is 13 residues. The V end was cut by 4 bases, the J end by 3 bases, with 10 bases between. CDR3 region: CASSAEGLYEQYF. The DNA for the CDR3 is TGTGCCAGCAGTGCCGAGGGACTCTACGAGCAGTACTTC.

The chain couples TRBV14 to TRBJ2-7; the match to TRBD1 covers 9 bases. V lost 6 bases, J lost 2 bases, and 14 bases stayed unmatched. Per germline, CDR1 SGHDN and CDR2 FVKESK. The CDR3 has 17 amino acids. The DNA of the CDR3 is TGTGCCAGCAGTCACCTCCTCGGGACAGGGCGTACCTACGAGCAGTACTTC. It codes for CASSHLLGTGRTYEQYF.

V and J are TRBV5-6 and TRBJ1-2, with D maybe TRBD1 (6 bases). The CDR3 spans 13 residues. Looked up from germline, CDR1 is SGHDT and CDR2 is YYEEEE. Between the trimmed V and J ends, which lost 4 bases and 4 bases, there was a span of 11 bases. The CDR3 DNA follows: TGTGCCAGCAGCCAAGGACAGCTCTATGGCTACACCTTC. This encodes CASSQGQLYGYTF.

This clone turned up a few times. This chain links TRBV27 with TRBJ1-6; D is uncertain. The CDR3 runs to 14 residues. The V end lost 0 bases, the J end lost 10 bases, and 10 bases lay between the germline ends. Germline lookup yields CDR1 MNHEY and CDR2 SMNVEV (reference sequence). The CDR3 nucleotides read TGTGCCAGCAGTTTATCGGAGGGTGGATCACCCCTCCACTTT. Encoded protein: CASSLSEGGSPLHF.

The gene calls are TRBV6-1 and TRBJ2-7, with 7 bases fitting TRBD2. Germline CDR1 MNHNS, CDR2 SASEGT. The CDR3 consists of 14 residues. The trim removed 4 bases at V and 3 bases at J, leaving 6 bases unmatched. The CDR3 coding sequence is TGTGCCAGCAGTGTCAGCGGGACGGGCTACGAGCAGTACTTC. Translating it yields CASSVSGTGYEQYF.

Remarks on this clone: One end of the junction is discordant with germline, which a read error may explain. The chain combines TRBV7-7 with TRBJ2-2, with 7 bases identical to TRBD1. The CDR3 contains 15 residues. CDR1 is SSHAT and CDR2 is FNYEAQ in the germline V gene (reference sequence). This chain's CDR3 is CASSLGGQYTGELFF. CDR3 nucleotide sequence: TGTGCTAGCAGCTTAGGGGGACAGTACACCGGGGAGCTGTTTTTT. The full variable domain, in which reference TRBV7-7 and TRBJ2-2 provide the parts outside the CDR3, is GAGVSQSPRYKVTKRGQDVTLRCDPISSHATLYWYQQALGQGPEFLTYFNYEAQPDKSGLPSDRFSAERPEGSISTLTIQRTEQRDSAMYRCASSLGGQYTGELFFGEGSRLTVL.

The V gene is TRBV5-6, the J gene TRBJ2-3; 7 nucleotides line up with TRBD2. V gave up 4 bases and J gave up 4 bases; unmatched junction bases: 9. Germline CDR1 reads SGHDT; CDR2 reads YYEEEE. The CDR3 runs to 15 residues. The CDR3 DNA reads TGTGCCAGCAGCACTCCCGGGACTAATGCAGATACGCAGTATTTT. Residues: CASSTPGTNADTQYF.

The CDR3 DNA follows: TGTGCCAGCAGCGCGGACCTTTCTGTAGCTTTCTTT. Protein sequence: CASSADLSVAFF. This chain connects TRBV5-6 to TRBJ1-1; the D is unclear. The V end lost 4 bases, the J end lost 10 bases, and 14 bases lay between the germline ends. The CDR3 is 12 amino acids. CDR1 and CDR2 (germline): SGHDT, YYEEEE.

The chain recombines TRBV7-9 with TRBJ2-7; TRBD1 agrees at 10 bases. CDR3 size: 12 residues. The germline V gene encodes CDR1 SEHNR and CDR2 FQNEAQ (reference sequence). V trimming: 6 bases; J trimming: 12 bases; junction bases outside the gene matches: 8. The CDR3 reads CASRLDRGLVYF. As DNA, the CDR3 is TGTGCCAGCAGGCTCGACAGGGGGCTAGTGTACTTC.

The chain joins TRBV21-1 to TRBJ1-4; the D call of TRBD1 is as the table states it, not checked on the DNA. TRBV21-1 is termed a pseudogene. The CDR3 is made up of 15 amino acids. CDR3: CASKPAARPNEKLFF. CDR3 nucleotides: TGTGCCAGCAAGCCGGCCGCCAGGCCTAATGAAAAACTGTTTTTT.